This TCR beta chain appears in the sequencing data of a study of T cells in Graves' hyperthyroidism and ophthalmopathy. General study findings and limits: Peripheral blood also featured most of the thyroid clonotypes expanded above 0.001.

In its sample, this clonotype was seen many times. The antigen is unknown. 10 ml fresh peripheral blood yielded the PBMCs. The CDR3 runs 14 residues. Germline CDR1 SGHKS, CDR2 YYEKEE (reference sequence). The ends were cut back, 0 bases at V and 0 bases at J, with 7 bases in the middle. Amplified TCR beta CDR3 regions came from RNA transcripts. First-round RT-PCR targeting the TCR CDR3 was performed with the HTBI primer set. TCRdb reanalysed the multiplex PCR reads using MiXCR and keeps one entry per CDR3 protein. Of more than 45,000 distinct CDR3 sequences in the sample, about 50% are singletons; the top ten hold under 15%.

The receptor's source is a woman between 25 and 40 years old with Graves' ophthalmopathy. Source material: blood. The J gene is TRBJ2-7, the V gene TRBV5-5; D remains unclear. This CDR3 reads CASSLVSASYEQYF. The DNA for the CDR3 is TGTGCCAGCAGCTTGGTCAGTGCCTCCTACGAGCAGTACTTC.